The present entry profiles one T cell receptor beta chain with its context. The entry originates in a study of blood T cell repertoires in COVID-19. Overall study context: COVID-19 samples from acute and convalescent phases originated in the United States, Italy and Spain. The cDNA or gDNA used as material had been derived from T cells, B-cell-depleted T cells, or PBMCs.

Authors' processing steps: Quantification of nucleated cells was approximated via reference gene primer amplification. Only in-frame clones appear in the TCRdb table, and some are missing; sequencing was by immunoSEQ multiplex PCR. That table supplies the V and J calls and clone size; D and trimming were determined from the DNA. The table lists about 190,000 clones, about 77% of them singletons. Germline lookup yields CDR1 MDHEN and CDR2 SYDVKM. With 6 bases clipped from V and 2 bases from J, the junction kept 4 bases outside the gene matches. This CDR3 region has 14 residues. This receptor was taken from a woman over 75 with active or convalescent COVID-19. The gene calls are TRBV28 and TRBJ1-5; TRBD1 aligns across 7 bases. The specimen sequenced was peripheral blood. The CDR3 bases are TGTGCCAGCAGGCGGACAGGAGGCAATCAGCCCCAGCATTTT. It codes for CASRRTGGNQPQHF.